Listed below are T cell receptor beta chains from one sample, sequenced in a study of shared clonotypes between healthy human individuals. Sequenced by immunoSEQ multiplex PCR; TCRdb stores in-frame clones only, minus some. The sample contains millions of clones, roughly 94% of which appear only once. The source material was naive CD4+ T cells sorted from blood. Receptors were obtained from a man between 18 and 35 years old in good health. Each CDR3 is given with its conserved first and last residue. D genes are given only for firm matches. Only part of the rows carry a size: once, few, many, or a class if the clone is expanded.

d_gene	abundance	v_gene	j_gene	CDR3nt	CDR3aa
NA	NA	TRBV7-2	TRBJ2-3	TGTGCCAGCAGCCCCCGCTCAGATACGCAGTATTTT	CASSPRSDTQYF
TRBD1	NA	TRBV29-1	TRBJ1-4	TGCAGCGTGGACAGGGGATCTAATGAAAAACTGTTTTTT	CSVDRGSNEKLFF
NA	NA	TRBV7-2	TRBJ2-1	TGTGCCAGCAGCATTATGTATCCGGGAGAGCAGTTCTTC	CASSIMYPGEQFF
NA	NA	TRBV7-2	TRBJ1-1	TGTGCCAGCAGCTTATTTCCCGGTTTCACTGAAGCTTTCTTT	CASSLFPGFTEAFF
NA	once	TRBV7-8	TRBJ2-5	TGTGCCAGCAGCCCAAACAGGGTTCTCGCGCCTTCCCAATTGGAGACCCAGTACTTC	CASSPNRVLAPSQLETQYF
NA	NA	TRBV5-1	TRBJ1-4	TGCGCCAGCAGCTTGGAAGGGGCTGGGGAAAAACTGTTTTTT	CASSLEGAGEKLFF
NA	many	TRBV6-5	TRBJ1-6	TGTGCCAGCAGTTACTCGGGGATCGATTCACCCCTCCACTTT	CASSYSGIDSPLHF
NA	NA	TRBV9	TRBJ1-6	TGTGCCAGCAGCGTAGACGGCAGCCAATCCTATAATTCACCCCTCCACTTT	CASSVDGSQSYNSPLHF
NA	NA	TRBV6-5	TRBJ2-1	TGTGCCAGCAGTCGATCAGAGAACTACAATGAGCAGTTCTTC	CASSRSENYNEQFF
NA	NA	TRBV7-9	TRBJ1-6	TGTGCCAGCAGTGGCCGCCCCGGGTATAATTCACCCCTCCACTTT	CASSGRPGYNSPLHF
NA	NA	TRBV25-1	TRBJ2-3	TGTGCCAGCAGTGGGACCCTGCACACAGATACGCAGTATTTT	CASSGTLHTDTQYF
TRBD1	NA	TRBV2	TRBJ1-4	TGTGCCAGCAGTGTTGAAGGGGGCGTCTTGGGTGAAAAACTGTTTTTT	CASSVEGGVLGEKLFF
NA	NA	TRBV29-1	TRBJ2-5	TGCAGCCTATTAATAAGGGGGGAAGAGACCCAGTACTTC	CSLLIRGEETQYF
NA	NA	TRBV5-6	TRBJ1-1	TGTGCCAGCAGCTTGATCTCAGGGGAAGCTTTCTTT	CASSLISGEAFF
TRBD2	NA	TRBV15	TRBJ2-3	TGTGCCACCAAAAAGAGGACTAGCGGGAGGTCAGATACGCAGTATTTT	CATKKRTSGRSDTQYF
TRBD2	NA	TRBV5-1	TRBJ2-2	TGCGCCAGCAGCCTGGACCCGACTAGCGGCGGGGACGGGGAGCTGTTTTTT	CASSLDPTSGGDGELFF
TRBD1	NA	TRBV7-2	TRBJ1-6	TGTGCCAGCAGCCCCGGACAGGGGGCTGGCCCACCCCTCCACTTT	CASSPGQGAGPPLHF
NA	NA	TRBV9	TRBJ2-3	TGTGCCAGCAGCGTGAATACAGGGTCTCACGCAGATACGCAGTATTTT	CASSVNTGSHADTQYF
NA	NA	TRBV9	TRBJ1-1	TGTGCCAGCAGCCCCAGGACGAACACTGAAGCTTTCTTT	CASSPRTNTEAFF
NA	NA	TRBV7-8	TRBJ1-6	TGTGCCAGCAGCTTAGCCTGGGCAGGGATGACCTATAATTCACCCCTCCACTTT	CASSLAWAGMTYNSPLHF
NA	NA	TRBV5-4	TRBJ1-2	TGTGCCAGCAGCCCCGGGACAAACTATGGCTACACCTTC	CASSPGTNYGYTF
NA	NA	TRBV6-6	TRBJ2-1	TGTGCCAGCAGTTACTCGAGGCTTAGGACCAATGAGCAGTTCTTC	CASSYSRLRTNEQFF
TRBD2	NA	TRBV30	TRBJ2-3	TGTGCCTGGAGTTACCTAGCGGGACTTAGCACAGATACGCAGTATTTT	CAWSYLAGLSTDTQYF
TRBD2	NA	TRBV5-4	TRBJ2-7	TGTGCCAGCAGCCTCGGATGGACTAGCGGGAGTGGTCCGACCTACGAGCAGTACTTC	CASSLGWTSGSGPTYEQYF
NA	NA	TRBV29-1	TRBJ2-1	TGCAGCGTTGAATCCGGCAATGAGCAGTTCTTC	CSVESGNEQFF
NA	NA	TRBV6-1	TRBJ2-4	TGTGCCAGCAGTGATGTGGGGGGCAGTGGGAACATTCAGTACTTC	CASSDVGGSGNIQYF
TRBD1	NA	TRBV5-1	TRBJ1-3	TGCGCCAGCAGCTCCTTGGGACAGGGTGCTGGAAACACCATATATTTT	CASSSLGQGAGNTIYF
NA	NA	TRBV5-8	TRBJ2-7	TGTGCCAGCAGCCTCGGGACCCAGAGCTCCTACGAGCAGTACTTC	CASSLGTQSSYEQYF
NA	NA	TRBV7-2	TRBJ2-3	TGTGCCAGCAGCCCTGGGGCAGATACGCAGTATTTT	CASSPGADTQYF